The sequence of this TCR beta chain was determined in a study of Ad26.COV2.S vaccination and SARS-CoV-2 variants. Broader study findings: Breadth, reportedly substantial, characterized the spike-specific CD8+ and CD4+ T cell responses after vaccination. The TCR breadth and depth analyses may have understated or missed part of the total T cell responses. Compared with placebo recipients, vaccine recipients had higher spike-specific TCR breadth. Whether participants received vaccine or placebo, their non-spike TCR breadth was similar.

Per the germline V gene, CDR1 is LNHDA and CDR2 is SQIVND (reference sequence). Trimming removed 5 bases from V and 1 base from J; junction bases left unmatched: 5. This CDR3 is 15 amino acids long. Comment on this clone: Its antigen is unknown.

Assay: immunoSEQ multiplex PCR; the TCRdb copy retains only in-frame clones and omits some. This table holds some 180,000 clones, about 83% found once. V is TRBV19 and J is TRBJ1-5, with 7 positions matching TRBD1. The sequenced sample was peripheral blood, obtained after recovery from COVID-19. The clonotype comes from a human donor who had recovered from COVID-19. The CDR3 DNA reads TGTGCCAGTAGTCGGGGACAGCCAAGCAATCAGCCCCAGCATTTT. Protein: CASSRGQPSNQPQHF.